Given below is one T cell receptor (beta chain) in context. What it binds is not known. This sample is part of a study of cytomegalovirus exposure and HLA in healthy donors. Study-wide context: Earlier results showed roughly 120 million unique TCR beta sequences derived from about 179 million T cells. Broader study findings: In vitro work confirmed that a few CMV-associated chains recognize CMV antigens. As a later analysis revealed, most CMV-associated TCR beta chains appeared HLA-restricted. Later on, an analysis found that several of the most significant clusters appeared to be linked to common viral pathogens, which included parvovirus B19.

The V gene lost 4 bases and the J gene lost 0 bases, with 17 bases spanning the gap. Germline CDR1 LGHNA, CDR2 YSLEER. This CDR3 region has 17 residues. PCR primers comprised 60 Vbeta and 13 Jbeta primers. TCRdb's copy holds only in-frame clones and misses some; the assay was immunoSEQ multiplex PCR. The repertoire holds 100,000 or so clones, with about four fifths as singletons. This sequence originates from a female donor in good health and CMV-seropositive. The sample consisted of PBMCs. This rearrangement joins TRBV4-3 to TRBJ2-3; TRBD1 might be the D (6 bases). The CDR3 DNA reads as TGCGCCAGCAGCCGACGAACAGGGTCCCCTAGCACAGATACGCAGTATTTT. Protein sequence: CASSRRTGSPSTDTQYF.